These 3 T cell receptor beta chains share one sample of origin, sequenced in a study of a mutant IDH1 vaccine in newly diagnosed glioma. Assay: immunoSEQ multiplex PCR; the TCRdb copy retains only in-frame clones and omits some. The sample lists about 60,000 clones, about four fifths occurring once. The time point here: week 11, during vaccination. Each dose of the vaccine consisted of 300 ug of mutant IDH1 20-mer peptide, with topical imiquimod. These receptors have no known antigen. This material consisted of PBMCs, taken from a glioma patient whose treatment included an IDH1 peptide vaccine. These receptors came from a man aged 30-40 years with glioma.

This rearrangement joins TRBV7-3 to TRBJ2-2; 7 nucleotides align to TRBD1. The CDR3 loop spans 15 amino acids. Germline trimming cut 5 bases from V and 2 bases from J; bases unmatched to any gene: 5. The V gene's germline CDR1 is SGHTA and CDR2 FQGTGA. Here the CDR3 DNA reads TGTGCCAGCAGCGTAAACAGGGGAAACACCGGGGAGCTGTTTTTT. This encodes CASSVNRGNTGELFF.

The genes are TRBV6-5 and TRBJ2-5; TRBD1 matches at 8 bases. In germline, CDR1 is MNHEY, CDR2 SVGAGI. The CDR3 loop spans 15 amino acids. J gave up 1 base and V 7 bases, and 8 bases lay outside the gene matches. CDR3 region: CASKGRQGIQETQYF. CDR3 DNA sequence: TGTGCCAGCAAGGGAAGACAGGGGATCCAAGAGACCCAGTACTTC.

This sequence joins TRBV5-8 and TRBJ1-5; D unresolved. In germline, CDR1 is SGHTS, CDR2 YDEGEE. This CDR3 has 12 amino acids. V was clipped by 4 bases and J by 7 bases, with 9 bases between them. The CDR3 is CASSLHRQPQHF. The DNA for the CDR3 is TGTGCCAGCAGCCTGCATAGACAGCCCCAGCATTTT.